This passage covers 30 T cell receptor beta chains from one sample sequenced in a study of T-cell reconstitution after alpha-beta-depleted transplantation in children. Unique molecular identifiers were incorporated during preparation of the TCRbeta library. TCRdb recomputed calls from the PCR reads with MiXCR, one row per CDR3 protein. The sample shows 280,000 or so distinct CDR3 sequences, 11% of them seen only once. The sample in question was peripheral blood, obtained 180 days after TCRalphabeta/CD19-depleted stem cell transplant. All receptors derive from a male patient between 2 and 10 years old who had a stem cell transplant for chronic granulomatous disease, so the T cells may come from the graft donor.

This clonotype was seen at least ten times. This rearrangement joins TRBV5-1 to TRBJ2-7, with D uncertain. CDR1 is SGHRS and CDR2 is YFSETQ in the germline V gene. The CDR3 spans 13 residues. The V gene lost 0 bases and the J gene lost 3 bases, with 7 bases spanning the gap. The CDR3 is CASSLDRYYEQYF. The CDR3 DNA sequence: TGCGCCAGCAGCTTGGATCGGTACTACGAGCAGTACTTC.

This clonotype was seen only a few times. V and J are TRBV3-2 and TRBJ1-5; TRBD1, the D gene given by the table, was not confirmed from the DNA. TRBV3-2 constitutes a pseudogene. The CDR3 totals 17 residues. The CDR3, as DNA: TGTGCCAGCAGCTCCCACGGGGAGGGGGCGAGCAATCAGCCCCAGCATTTT. Its translation is CASSSHGEGASNQPQHF.

This chain joins TRBV3-1 and TRBJ1-5; the D gene is possibly TRBD1 (6 bases). This CDR3 spans 15 amino acids. Between the trimmed V and J ends, which lost 4 bases and 1 base, there was a span of 11 bases. Germline V gene sequence: CDR1 LGHDT, CDR2 YNNKEL (reference sequence). CDR3 sequence: CASSPGTLSNQPQHF. The CDR3 nucleotides are TGTGCCAGCAGCCCCGGGACATTAAGCAATCAGCCCCAGCATTTT.

This chain joins TRBV14 and TRBJ2-1, with no clear D. Germline V CDR1 and CDR2: SGHDN, FVKESK. V was pared by 2 bases and J by 4 bases, with 12 bases between. The length of the CDR3 is 15 residues. CDR3 nucleotide sequence: TGTGCCAGCAGCCAACCAGTAACAAATTACAATGAGCAGTTCTTC. It specifies CASSQPVTNYNEQFF.

This clonotype was found many times. V is TRBV24-1 and J is TRBJ2-1; TRBD1 agrees at 7 bases. The ends lost 4 bases at V and 0 bases at J; junction bases unmatched: 26. The CDR3 is 23 residues long. The germline V gene has CDR1 KGHDR and CDR2 SFDVKD. The CDR3 coding sequence is TGTGCCACCAGTGAACCCGGGACAGCAAGCGACCACACTTCCGTAAGCTCCTACAATGAGCAGTTCTTC. Translated, it gives CATSEPGTASDHTSVSSYNEQFF.

In this sample, this clonotype turned up many times. The gene calls are TRBV28 and TRBJ2-3; 9 nucleotides line up with TRBD2. V shed 6 bases and J 4 bases; nucleotides not matched to a gene: 8. This CDR3 has 15 residues. Germline CDR1 is MDHEN and CDR2 is SYDVKM. CDR3 sequence reads: CASSLIAGDADTQYF. The CDR3 nucleotides are TGTGCCAGCAGCCTGATAGCGGGAGACGCAGATACGCAGTATTTT.

This clonotype was recorded at least ten times. The chain joins TRBV18 to TRBJ2-1, with 8 nucleotides matching TRBD2. The CDR3 consists of 15 residues. Per the germline V gene, CDR1 is KGHSH and CDR2 is LQKENI. V shed 1 base, J shed 8 bases, and the junction held 7 bases outside the gene matches. Written as DNA, the CDR3 is TGTGCCAGCTCACCACGGACGGGAGGGCTTGATGAGCAGTTCTTC. This sequence encodes CASSPRTGGLDEQFF.

This clonotype was seen repeatedly, ten times or more. This rearrangement joins TRBV12-3 or TRBV12-4 to TRBJ2-3; a possible D gene is TRBD2 (5 bases). The CDR3 runs 12 residues. The V end lost 5 bases, the J end lost 9 bases, and 12 bases lay between the germline ends. The CDR3 sequence is CASSRASTTQYF. In DNA form, the CDR3 reads TGTGCCAGCAGTCGAGCTAGCACCACGCAGTATTTT.

This clonotype was seen repeatedly, ten times or more. The V call is TRBV7-3, the J call TRBJ2-2, with D perhaps matching TRBD1 (7 bases). CDR1 SGHTA and CDR2 FQGTGA come from the germline V gene. The CDR3 length is 15 residues. Trimming pared 3 bases from V and 6 bases from J, leaving 14 bases between. CDR3 in DNA: TGTGCCAGCAGCTTCAGGGGGGCAGACCCCGGGGAGCTGTTTTTT. Its protein is CASSFRGADPGELFF.

V usage is TRBV23-1 and J usage is TRBJ1-2; D is undetermined. TRBV23-1 is an open reading frame whose function is uncertain. V dropped 3 bases and J dropped 7 bases, with 9 bases sitting between them. This CDR3 region has 12 residues. The CDR3 spells CASSHLLGGYTF. The CDR3 DNA follows: TGCGCCAGCAGTCACCTCCTGGGTGGCTACACCTTC.

This clonotype has ten or more counts. The chain carries TRBV29-1 and TRBJ1-4; 9 positions agree with TRBD1. The CDR3 is 14 amino acids. CDR1 is SQVTM, CDR2 ANQGSEA, per germline. Unmatched junction bases numbered 6, after V lost 6 bases and J lost 4 bases. The CDR3 reads CSVRPDRGNEKLFF. The CDR3 region has the DNA TGCAGCGTCCGACCGGACAGGGGTAATGAAAAACTGTTTTTT.

This clonotype has a count of ten or more. The CDR3 is CASTFWRGQDSYEQYF. The CDR3 nucleotides are TGTGCCAGCACCTTCTGGCGGGGACAGGATTCCTACGAGCAGTACTTC. This chain connects TRBV21-1 to TRBJ2-7; the D segment call TRBD1 is taken from the table without a DNA check. TRBV21-1 is a documented pseudogene. This CDR3 contains 16 residues.

At least ten counts were recorded for this clonotype. The gene calls are TRBV4-3 and TRBJ2-2; 9 nucleotides match TRBD2. The CDR3 contains 17 residues. Germline V gene data show CDR1 as LGHNA and CDR2 as YSLEER. J lost 7 bases, V lost 1 base, and 10 bases had no gene match. The CDR3: CASSQGGGGASGGELFF. The CDR3 nucleotides are TGCGCCAGCAGCCAAGGTGGCGGGGGGGCCTCCGGCGGGGAGCTGTTTTTT.

This clonotype has at least ten counts. The chain recombines TRBV27 with TRBJ2-4; TRBD2 is a possible D gene (7 bases). The V gene's germline CDR1 is MNHEY and CDR2 SMNVEV (reference sequence). CDR3 size: 14 residues. Trimming left V 2 bases short and J 7 bases short, with 12 bases between. Here the CDR3 reads CASSLGGGGNIQYF. DNA for the CDR3: TGTGCCAGCAGTTTAGGAGGGGGAGGGAACATTCAGTACTTC.

This clonotype appeared a few times. The rearrangement links TRBV12-3 or TRBV12-4 to TRBJ1-5; the D is unclear. This CDR3 comprises 14 residues. Trimming left V 3 bases short and J 6 bases short, with 12 bases between. In nucleotides, the CDR3 is TGTGCCAGCAGTTTCTCGGGTTCCCCTCAGCCCCAGCATTTT. This codes for CASSFSGSPQPQHF.

This clonotype has more than one count but fewer than ten. The chain couples TRBV18 to TRBJ1-5; no clear D. V was pared by 3 bases and J by 0 bases, with 9 bases between. This CDR3 has 15 residues. Germline loops: CDR1 KGHSH, CDR2 LQKENI. CDR3 in amino acids: CASSPLGDSNQPQHF. CDR3 nucleotide sequence: TGTGCCAGCTCACCCCTTGGGGATAGCAATCAGCCCCAGCATTTT.

This clonotype was observed many times. The chain employs TRBV20-1 and TRBJ2-3; D is uncertain. The V and J ends lost 3 bases and 4 bases respectively, with 5 bases between them. The CDR3 has 11 residues. Germline-derived CDR1 and CDR2 are DFQATT and SNEGSKA (reference sequence). For the CDR3, the DNA is TGCAGTGCTAGCCTACCAGATACGCAGTATTTT. Residues: CSASLPDTQYF.

This clonotype was seen a few times. The chain recombines TRBV19 with TRBJ1-3; D unclear. Looked up from germline, CDR1 is LNHDA and CDR2 is SQIVND (reference sequence). V was cut by 7 bases and J by 1 base, with 14 bases left in between. The CDR3 has 15 amino acids. The CDR3 nucleotides read TGTGCCAGTAAGGGCCACCTCTCGTCTGGAAACACCATATATTTT. This encodes CASKGHLSSGNTIYF.

This clonotype was counted ten times or more. V usage is TRBV28 and J usage is TRBJ2-3, with 15 nucleotides matching TRBD2. The CDR3 totals 17 residues. The V segment lost 10 bases and the J segment 4 bases; nucleotides outside the gene matches: 12. The V gene's germline CDR1 is MDHEN and CDR2 SYDVKM. Here the CDR3 DNA reads TGTGCCAACCACATCGGACTAGCGGGAGGGCATGCAGATACGCAGTATTTT. Protein sequence: CANHIGLAGGHADTQYF.

This clonotype was seen repeatedly, ten times or more. The J gene is TRBJ2-7, the V gene TRBV7-8; 10 bases line up with TRBD2. Trimming removed 2 bases from V and 3 bases from J; junction bases left unmatched: 13. CDR1 and CDR2 (germline): SGHVS, FQNEAQ. This CDR3 region has 18 residues. CDR3 residues: CASSLRPAGTSEIYEQYF. The CDR3 DNA is TGTGCCAGCAGCTTACGGCCAGCCGGGACTAGCGAAATCTACGAGCAGTACTTC.

In this sample, this clonotype turned up many times. The chain recombines TRBV6-1 with TRBJ2-2; D perhaps matches TRBD1 (6 bases). The CDR3 totals 14 residues. Germline values: CDR1 MNHNS, CDR2 SASEGT. V was clipped by 4 bases and J by 6 bases, with 12 bases between them. For the CDR3, the DNA is TGTGCCAGCAGTGTATGGGGGCGGCCCGGGGAGCTGTTTTTT. Protein product: CASSVWGRPGELFF.

This clonotype appeared many times. This chain connects TRBV9 to TRBJ2-3, with 9 bases lining up with TRBD1. With 1 base clipped from V and 2 bases from J, the junction kept 2 bases outside the gene matches. Germline V gene sequence: CDR1 SGDLS, CDR2 YYNGEE. This CDR3 comprises 15 residues. Here the CDR3 DNA reads TGTGCCAGCAGCGTATGGACAGGGGACACAGATACGCAGTATTTT. Translated, it gives CASSVWTGDTDTQYF.

This clonotype was recorded many times. CDR3 sequence (DNA): TGTGCCAGCAGCTACTCCCAAGAGACCCAGTACTTC. Translating it yields CASSYSQETQYF. The chain employs TRBV3-1 and TRBJ2-5; D gene uncertain. Trimming shortened V by 5 bases and J by 1 base, and 5 bases separated the two germline ends. CDR1 is LGHDT, CDR2 YNNKEL, per germline (reference sequence). This CDR3 is built from 12 residues.

There are many counts of this clonotype. The chain is built from TRBV29-1 and TRBJ2-3, with 14 bases identical to TRBD2. CDR3 length equals 15 residues. Germline V gives CDR1 SQVTM, CDR2 ANQGSEA. V shed 6 bases, J shed 4 bases, and the junction held 6 bases outside the gene matches. The CDR3 sequence is CSVARLAGGPDTQYF. In nucleotides, the CDR3 is TGCAGCGTGGCGCGACTAGCGGGAGGGCCAGATACGCAGTATTTT.

The sample holds many counts of this clonotype. The V and J genes are TRBV7-7 and TRBJ2-1; 14 bases match TRBD2. The germline V gene encodes CDR1 SSHAT and CDR2 FNYEAQ (reference sequence). The CDR3 extends over 18 amino acids. With V trimmed by 2 bases and J by 7 bases, 10 bases remained unmatched. Here the CDR3 reads CASSLNPTSGRAVNEQFF. The CDR3 coding sequence is TGTGCCAGCAGCTTAAACCCGACTAGCGGGAGGGCCGTGAATGAGCAGTTCTTC.

This clonotype was seen a few times. The chain is built from TRBV20-1 and TRBJ2-2; D possibly corresponds to TRBD1 (6 bases). From germline, CDR1 is DFQATT and CDR2 SNEGSKA (reference sequence). The CDR3 runs 13 residues. V lost 5 bases to trimming and J lost 6 bases, with 13 bases between them. In nucleotides, the CDR3 is TGCAGTGCTCAGGGGACGACCCCCGGGGAGCTGTTTTTT. It codes for CSAQGTTPGELFF.

This clonotype was seen ten or more times. This chain links TRBV7-9 with TRBJ1-5; D gene unclear. The CDR3 loop spans 17 amino acids. V shed 1 base and J shed 3 bases, with 16 bases lying between them. Germline V gene data show CDR1 as SEHNR and CDR2 as FQNEAQ (reference sequence). CDR3 coding DNA: TGTGCCAGCAGCTTAGTAGGTCCGGGTCTGGCCAATCAGCCCCAGCATTTT. The encoded protein is CASSLVGPGLANQPQHF.

This clonotype was observed at least ten times. The J gene is TRBJ2-2, the V gene TRBV6-5; D tentatively fits TRBD1 or TRBD2 (6 bases each). CDR1 and CDR2 (germline): MNHEY, SVGAGI. The ends were cut back, 10 bases at V and 3 bases at J, with 24 bases in the middle. CDR3 length: 17 residues. The CDR3 spells CATDDPEGGQDTGELFF. Written as DNA, the CDR3 is TGTGCCACCGACGACCCCGAGGGGGGACAAGACACCGGGGAGCTGTTTTTT.

V is TRBV6-1 and J is TRBJ2-2; tentatively, D is TRBD2 (6 bases). The ends were cut back, 10 bases at V and 4 bases at J, with 19 bases in the middle. There are 15 residues in the CDR3. CDR1 and CDR2 from the germline V gene are MNHNS and SASEGT. The chain's CDR3 is CATRWGGPGTGELFF. The DNA of the CDR3 is TGTGCCACCCGGTGGGGAGGCCCGGGCACCGGGGAGCTGTTTTTT.

In this sample, this clonotype turned up many times. The chain couples TRBV27 to TRBJ1-1; the D gene is possibly TRBD1 (5 bases). Trimming pared 2 bases from V and 4 bases from J, leaving 14 bases between. Germline CDR1 reads MNHEY; CDR2 reads SMNVEV (reference sequence). The CDR3 runs 15 residues. CDR3 loop: CASSLVGAAGTEAFF. The CDR3 bases are TGTGCCAGCAGTTTAGTCGGGGCTGCGGGCACTGAAGCTTTCTTT.